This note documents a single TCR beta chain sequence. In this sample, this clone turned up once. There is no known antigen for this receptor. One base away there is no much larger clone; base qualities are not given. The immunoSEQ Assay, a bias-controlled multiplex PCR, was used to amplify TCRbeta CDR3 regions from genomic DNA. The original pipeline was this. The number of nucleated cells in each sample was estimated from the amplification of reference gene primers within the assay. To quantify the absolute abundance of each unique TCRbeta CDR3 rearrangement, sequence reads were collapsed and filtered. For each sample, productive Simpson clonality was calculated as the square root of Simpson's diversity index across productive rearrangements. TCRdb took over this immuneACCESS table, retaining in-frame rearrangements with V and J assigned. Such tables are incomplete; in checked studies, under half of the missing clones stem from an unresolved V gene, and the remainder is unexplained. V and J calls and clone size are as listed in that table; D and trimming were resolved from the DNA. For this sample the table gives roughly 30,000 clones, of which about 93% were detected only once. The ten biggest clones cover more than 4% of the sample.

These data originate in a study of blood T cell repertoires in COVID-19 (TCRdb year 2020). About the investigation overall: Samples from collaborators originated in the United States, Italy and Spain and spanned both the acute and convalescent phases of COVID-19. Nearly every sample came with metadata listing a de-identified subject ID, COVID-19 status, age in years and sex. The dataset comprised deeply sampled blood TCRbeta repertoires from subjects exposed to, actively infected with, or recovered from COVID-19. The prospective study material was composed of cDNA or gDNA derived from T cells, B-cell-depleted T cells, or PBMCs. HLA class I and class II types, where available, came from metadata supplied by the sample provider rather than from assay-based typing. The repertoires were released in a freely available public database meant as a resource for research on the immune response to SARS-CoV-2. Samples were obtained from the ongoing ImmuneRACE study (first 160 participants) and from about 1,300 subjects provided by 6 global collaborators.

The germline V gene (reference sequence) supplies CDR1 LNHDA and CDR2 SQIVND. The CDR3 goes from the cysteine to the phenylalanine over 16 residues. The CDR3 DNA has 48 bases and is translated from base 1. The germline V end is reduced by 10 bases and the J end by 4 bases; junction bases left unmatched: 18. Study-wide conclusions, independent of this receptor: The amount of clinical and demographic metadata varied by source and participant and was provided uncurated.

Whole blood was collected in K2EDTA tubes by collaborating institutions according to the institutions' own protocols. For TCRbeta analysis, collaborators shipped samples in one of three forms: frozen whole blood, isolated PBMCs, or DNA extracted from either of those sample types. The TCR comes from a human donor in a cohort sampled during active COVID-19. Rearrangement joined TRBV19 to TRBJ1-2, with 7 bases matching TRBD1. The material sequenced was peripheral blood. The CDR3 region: CATYMTSGTATYGYTF. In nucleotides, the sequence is TGTGCCACCTATATGACTTCCGGGACAGCAACCTATGGCTACACCTTC.